These T cell receptor beta chains were read from a single sample in a study of early T cells in non-severe SARS-CoV-2 infection. TCRdb ran MiXCR on the 5' RACE reads and lists one entry per CDR3 protein. Altogether 85,000 to 90,000 distinct CDR3 sequences are present, over 12% being singletons, with the ten largest covering about 0.58%. Input material: whole blood. The receptors come from an adult who was a healthcare worker with PCR-confirmed SARS-CoV-2 infection or an uninfected control (not recorded which). CDR3s leave out the opening cysteine and the closing phenylalanine or tryptophan.

V: TRBV4-1
CDR3: ASRTTGTENTEAF

V: TRBV12-3/TRBV12-4
CDR3: ASSFGEPRNTIY

V: TRBV20-1
CDR3: SAQGPGETQY

V: TRBV2
CDR3: ASRIGTGEQF

V: TRBV19
CDR3: ASSARQGAYEKLF

V: TRBV7-3
CDR3: ASSPSHPGGAGTDTQY

V: TRBV7-6
CDR3: ASSLVFTSGTQY

V: TRBV2
CDR3: ASSRTRDTEAF

V: TRBV5-5
CDR3: ASSITTGNGNTIY

V: TRBV5-1
CDR3: ASSLEGGSETQY

V: TRBV18
CDR3: ASSPTGTRANEQF

V: TRBV14
CDR3: ASSQDRDLGETQY

V: TRBV12-5
CDR3: ASGLGQGMVHTEAF

V: TRBV13
CDR3: ASSRDRAQTDTQY

V: TRBV29-1
CDR3: SVNTGHTEAF

V: TRBV5-1
CDR3: ASSTGLGGYT

V: TRBV9
CDR3: ASSVGGSTNEKLF